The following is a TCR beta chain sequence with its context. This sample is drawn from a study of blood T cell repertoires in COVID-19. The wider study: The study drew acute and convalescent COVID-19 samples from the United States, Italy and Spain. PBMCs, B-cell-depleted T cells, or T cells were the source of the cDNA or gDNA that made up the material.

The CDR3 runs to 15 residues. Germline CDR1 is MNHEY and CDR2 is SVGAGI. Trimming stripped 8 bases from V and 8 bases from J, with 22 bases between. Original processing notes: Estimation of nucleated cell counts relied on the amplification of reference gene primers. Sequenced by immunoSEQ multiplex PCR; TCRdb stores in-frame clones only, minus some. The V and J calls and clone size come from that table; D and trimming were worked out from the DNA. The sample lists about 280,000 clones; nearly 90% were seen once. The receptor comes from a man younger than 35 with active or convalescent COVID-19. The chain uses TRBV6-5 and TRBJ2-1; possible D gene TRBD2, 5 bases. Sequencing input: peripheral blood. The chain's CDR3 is CASAGRDSRAYEQFF. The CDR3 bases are TGTGCCAGCGCCGGACGGGATTCTCGGGCTTATGAGCAGTTCTTC.